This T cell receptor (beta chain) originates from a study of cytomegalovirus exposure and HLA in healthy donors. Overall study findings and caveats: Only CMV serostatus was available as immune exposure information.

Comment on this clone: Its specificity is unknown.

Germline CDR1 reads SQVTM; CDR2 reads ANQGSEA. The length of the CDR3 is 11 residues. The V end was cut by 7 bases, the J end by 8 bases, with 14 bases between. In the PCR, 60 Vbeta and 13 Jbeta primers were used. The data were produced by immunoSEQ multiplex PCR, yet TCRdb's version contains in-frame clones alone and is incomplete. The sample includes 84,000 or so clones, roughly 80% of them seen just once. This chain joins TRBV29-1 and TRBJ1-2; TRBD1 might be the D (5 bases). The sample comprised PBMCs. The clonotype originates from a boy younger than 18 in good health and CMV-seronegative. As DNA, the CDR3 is TGCAGCGCCGAAAAGGGGCCCGGCTACACCTTC. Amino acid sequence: CSAEKGPGYTF.